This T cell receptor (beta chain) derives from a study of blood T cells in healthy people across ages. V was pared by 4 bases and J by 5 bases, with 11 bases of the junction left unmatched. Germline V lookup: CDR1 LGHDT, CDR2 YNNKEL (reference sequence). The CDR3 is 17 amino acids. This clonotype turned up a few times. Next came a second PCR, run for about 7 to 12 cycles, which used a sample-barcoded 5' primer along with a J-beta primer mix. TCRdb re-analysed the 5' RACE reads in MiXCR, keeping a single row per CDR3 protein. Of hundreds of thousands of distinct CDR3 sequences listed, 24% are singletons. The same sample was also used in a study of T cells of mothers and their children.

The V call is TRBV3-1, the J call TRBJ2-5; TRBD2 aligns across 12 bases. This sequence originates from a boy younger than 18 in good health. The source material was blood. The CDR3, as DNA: TGTGCCAGCAGCCTTAGACTAGCGGGGGACCTGGGGGAGACCCAGTACTTC. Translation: CASSLRLAGDLGETQYF.